Listed here are 11 T cell receptor beta chains from one sample, sequenced in a study of beta chain features in type 1 diabetes (dated by TCRdb to 2017 to 2018). On the study overall, not on this receptor specifically: In all four CD4+ subsets, TCRB CDR3 length was moderately but significantly shorter in type 1 diabetes patients.

Their antigen targets remain unknown. To prepare the library, the immunoSEQ multiplex PCR assay was applied. The entire amount of isolated RNA was reverse transcribed using the High Capacity cDNA Reverse Transcription Kit, so the sequenced TCRB transcripts were expressed ones. Held by TCRdb, this immuneACCESS table contains in-frame sequences only and omits some clones. Under half of the omission traces to an unresolved V gene where checked; the cause of the rest is unknown. The sample has approximately 170,000 clones on record, roughly 65% of them singletons. In total, the top ten clones hold roughly 0.089% of the sample. The source material was naive CD4+ T cells from blood. Interpreted using the paper, the cell subset or site label stands for: true naive CD4+ T cells. These receptors were obtained from a man aged 25 to 40 with type 1 diabetes.

Here the CDR3 DNA reads TGTGCCAGCAGCCCGGGCCCTGCAACTAATGAAAAACTGTTTTTT. Protein product: CASSPGPATNEKLFF. This chain connects TRBV9 to TRBJ1-4; D unclear. Germline V gene data show CDR1 as SGDLS and CDR2 as YYNGEE. This CDR3 spans 15 amino acids. V lost 4 bases to trimming and J lost 0 bases, with 10 bases between them.

The CDR3 nucleotides read TGTGCCAGCAGCACAGGGGGCGGGGAGACCCAGTACTTC. Translation: CASSTGGGETQYF. The chain employs TRBV27 and TRBJ2-5, with 9 bases fitting TRBD1. The germline V gene encodes CDR1 MNHEY and CDR2 SMNVEV (reference sequence). CDR3 length equals 13 residues. The V and J ends lost 6 bases and 5 bases, in that order; junction bases with no gene match: 4.

This clone was observed a handful of times. The chain is built from TRBV9 and TRBJ2-1; D unresolved. Germline-derived CDR1 and CDR2 are SGDLS and YYNGEE. This CDR3 has 13 amino acids. Trimming pared 3 bases from V and 0 bases from J, leaving 4 bases between. The CDR3 protein is CASSGSSYNEQFF. DNA for the CDR3: TGTGCCAGCAGCGGGAGCTCCTACAATGAGCAGTTCTTC. The full variable domain, in which reference TRBV9 and TRBJ2-1 provide the parts outside the CDR3, is DSGVTQTPKHLITATGQRVTLRCSPRSGDLSVYWYQQSLDQGLQFLIQYYNGEERAKGNILERFSAQQFPDLHSELNLSSLELGDSALYFCASSGSSYNEQFFGPGTRLTVL.

J is TRBJ2-3 and V is TRBV9; 8 bases agree with TRBD2. V lost 4 bases, J lost 7 bases, and 11 bases stayed unmatched. This CDR3 is 15 amino acids long. Germline CDR1 SGDLS, CDR2 YYNGEE. CDR3 region: CASSFTSGDLNTQYF. The CDR3 DNA reads as TGTGCCAGCAGCTTCACTAGCGGCGATCTTAATACGCAGTATTTT.

The chain links TRBV9 to TRBJ2-2; D not resolved. V lost 1 base and J lost 4, with 2 bases in between. The CDR3 runs 12 residues. The germline CDR1 and CDR2 sequences are SGDLS and YYNGEE. The CDR3 DNA is TGTGCCAGCAGCGTATCCACCGGGGAGCTGTTTTTT. Its translation is CASSVSTGELFF. Variable domain in full (rest from reference TRBV9 and TRBJ2-2): DSGVTQTPKHLITATGQRVTLRCSPRSGDLSVYWYQQSLDQGLQFLIQYYNGEERAKGNILERFSAQQFPDLHSELNLSSLELGDSALYFCASSVSTGELFFGEGSRLTVL.

This clone was picked up one time. This rearrangement joins TRBV25-1 to TRBJ2-3, with D perhaps matching TRBD2 (5 bases). Deletions cut 3 bases from V and 3 bases from J, with 13 bases between. Germline V CDR1 and CDR2: MGHDK, SYGVNS. This CDR3 region has 15 residues. CDR3 protein: CASSEDSSGTDTQYF. The CDR3 region has the DNA TGTGCCAGCAGTGAGGACTCCTCCGGTACAGATACGCAGTATTTT. The full variable domain, with the rest looked up from reference TRBV25-1 and TRBJ2-3, is EADIYQTPRYLVIGTGKKITLECSQTMGHDKMYWYQQDPGMELHLIHYSYGVNSTEKGDLSSESTVSRIRTEHFPLTLESARPSHTSQYLCASSEDSSGTDTQYFGPGTRLTVL.

This clone was recorded once. The gene calls are TRBV9 and TRBJ2-7, with 8 bases lining up with TRBD1. The CDR3 is 16 amino acids. CDR1 is SGDLS and CDR2 is YYNGEE in the germline V gene. V lost 0 bases, J lost 2 bases, and 7 bases stayed unmatched. In DNA form, the CDR3 reads TGTGCCAGCAGCGTAGGGCGACAGGGGACCCCCTACGAGCAGTACTTC. It translates to CASSVGRQGTPYEQYF.

The chain combines TRBV4-3 with TRBJ2-3; D is possibly TRBD1 (6 bases). This CDR3 spans 15 amino acids. Trimming took 4 bases from V and 1 from J, leaving 12 bases between them. The germline CDR1 and CDR2 sequences are LGHNA and YSLEER. CDR3 DNA sequence: TGCGCCAGCAGCCGACAACAGGGAGGCACAGATACGCAGTATTTT. Encoded protein: CASSRQQGGTDTQYF.

The V and J genes are TRBV7-9 and TRBJ2-7, with D possibly TRBD2 on 7 matching bases. V was trimmed by 4 bases and J by 5 bases, leaving 15 bases between them. CDR1 and CDR2 from the germline V gene are SEHNR and FQNEAQ (reference sequence). This CDR3 has 14 residues. CDR3 nucleotide sequence: TGTGCCAGCAGCTCGAACCGGGGGGCCCACGAGCAGTACTTC. Residues: CASSSNRGAHEQYF.

Written as DNA, the CDR3 is TGTGCCAGCAGCCCTTATGACCTAGTTAGCGAGCAGTACTTC. Protein product: CASSPYDLVSEQYF. This chain links TRBV7-2 with TRBJ2-7; D is unresolved. Deletions cut 5 bases from V and 6 bases from J, with 17 bases between. The germline CDR1 and CDR2 sequences are SGHTA and FQGNSA. The CDR3 runs 14 residues.

This clone was counted between two and nine times. The rearrangement links TRBV6-5 to TRBJ2-7, with D perhaps matching TRBD2 (5 bases). The CDR3 sequence is 12 residues long. The V and J ends lost 6 bases and 2 bases respectively, with 8 bases between them. Germline values: CDR1 MNHEY, CDR2 SVGAGI. The CDR3 reads CASRTGTYEQYF. The CDR3 DNA reads TGTGCCAGCAGGACGGGAACCTACGAGCAGTACTTC.